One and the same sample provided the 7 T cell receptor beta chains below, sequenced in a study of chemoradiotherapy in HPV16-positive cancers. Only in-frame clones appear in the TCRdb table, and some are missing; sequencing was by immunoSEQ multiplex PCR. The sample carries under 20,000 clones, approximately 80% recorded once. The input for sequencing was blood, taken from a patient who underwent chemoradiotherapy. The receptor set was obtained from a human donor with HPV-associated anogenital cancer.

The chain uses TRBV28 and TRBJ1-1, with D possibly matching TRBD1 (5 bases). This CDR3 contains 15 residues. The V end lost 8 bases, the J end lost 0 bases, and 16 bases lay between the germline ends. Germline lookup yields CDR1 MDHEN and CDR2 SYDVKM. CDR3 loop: CASYRGSDMNTEAFF. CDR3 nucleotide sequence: TGTGCCAGCTATAGGGGTAGCGATATGAACACTGAAGCTTTCTTT.

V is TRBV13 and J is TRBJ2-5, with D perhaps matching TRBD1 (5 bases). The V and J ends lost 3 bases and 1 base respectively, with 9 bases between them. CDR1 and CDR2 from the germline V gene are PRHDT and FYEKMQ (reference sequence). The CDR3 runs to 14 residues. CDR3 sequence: CASSFQGGQETQYF. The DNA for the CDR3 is TGTGCCAGCAGCTTTCAGGGCGGCCAAGAGACCCAGTACTTC.

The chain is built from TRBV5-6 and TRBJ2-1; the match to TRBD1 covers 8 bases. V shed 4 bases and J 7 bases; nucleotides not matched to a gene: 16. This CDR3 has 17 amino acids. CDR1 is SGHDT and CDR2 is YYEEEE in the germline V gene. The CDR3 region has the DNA TGTGCCAGCAGCGCCTTGACAGGGGCCCTCGTAGGGAATGAGCAGTTCTTC. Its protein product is CASSALTGALVGNEQFF.

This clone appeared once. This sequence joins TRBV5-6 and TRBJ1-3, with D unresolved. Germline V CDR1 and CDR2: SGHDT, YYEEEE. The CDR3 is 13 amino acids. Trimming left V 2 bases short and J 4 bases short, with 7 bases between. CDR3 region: CASSLTWGNTIYF. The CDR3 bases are TGTGCCAGCAGCTTAACGTGGGGAAACACCATATATTTT.

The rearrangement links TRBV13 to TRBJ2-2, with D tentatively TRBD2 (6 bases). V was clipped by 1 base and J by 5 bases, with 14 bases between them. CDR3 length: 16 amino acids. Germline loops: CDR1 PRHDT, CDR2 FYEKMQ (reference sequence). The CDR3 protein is CASSLASAGGTGELFF. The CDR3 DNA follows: TGTGCCAGCAGCTTAGCTTCAGCCGGAGGGACCGGGGAGCTGTTTTTT.

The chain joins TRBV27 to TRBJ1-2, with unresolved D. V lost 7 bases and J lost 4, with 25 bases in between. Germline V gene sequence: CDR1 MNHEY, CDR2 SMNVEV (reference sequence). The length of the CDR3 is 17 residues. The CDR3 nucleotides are TGTGCCAGCAATAAGGATGGTTGGGCCCTTGACTTCTATGGCTACACCTTC. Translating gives CASNKDGWALDFYGYTF.

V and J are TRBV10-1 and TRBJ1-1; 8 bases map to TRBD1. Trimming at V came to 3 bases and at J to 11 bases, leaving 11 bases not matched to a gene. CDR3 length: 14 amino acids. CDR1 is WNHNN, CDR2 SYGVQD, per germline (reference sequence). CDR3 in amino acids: CASSDHGQGYMAFF. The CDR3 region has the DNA TGCGCCAGCAGTGACCACGGACAGGGCTACATGGCTTTCTTT.